Reported below is one T cell receptor (beta chain). TCRdb's table, derived via immunoSEQ multiplex PCR, lists solely in-frame clones and lacks some. The data show 80,000 or so clones, roughly four fifths seen once. This sample is part of a study of blood T cell repertoires in COVID-19. Study information: Sites across the United States, Italy and Spain contributed samples from acute and convalescent COVID-19. PBMCs, B-cell-depleted T cells, or T cells provided the cDNA or gDNA that made up the material.

This CDR3 is built from 15 residues. Trimming took off 5 bases at V and 4 bases at J, with 14 bases between the two ends. CDR1 and CDR2 from the germline V gene are SGHAT and FQNNGV. The material sequenced was peripheral blood. The TCR sequence derives from a man aged 55-75 years with acute or convalescent COVID-19. The chain uses TRBV11-2 and TRBJ1-4; maybe TRBD1 (5 bases). CDR3 DNA: TGTGCCAGCAGCCCGGTGGGACTGTTTAATGAAAAACTGTTTTTT. This codes for CASSPVGLFNEKLFF.